A selection of T cell receptor beta chains follows, all from one sample in a study of spatial heterogeneity in lung cancer. TCRdb re-called the 5' RACE reads with MiXCR, one entry per CDR3 protein. The sample includes about 39,000 distinct CDR3 sequences, approximately 3.1% of them seen just once. The source material was normal lung tissue next to the tumor, sampled at surgery. Receptors were obtained from a male donor with early-stage non-small cell lung cancer. Both conserved end residues are part of each CDR3. The order of the fields is V gene, D gene, clone size, J gene, CDR3 DNA, CDR3 protein. The D gene is left open where the match is weak. Clone size is not always given. Where it is, it says once, few, many or a class for expanded clones.

TRBV24-1	NA	many	TRBJ2-3	TGTGCCACCAGTGATTCAGGACCCCCAGTCGCAGATACGCAGTATTTT	CATSDSGPPVADTQYF
TRBV11-2	NA	many	TRBJ2-4	TGTGCCAGCAGCTCCGGAGGCATTCAGTACTTC	CASSSGGIQYF
TRBV11-1	NA	NA	TRBJ2-5	TGTGCCAGCAGCCTGGGGTCAAGCCAAGAGACCCAGTACTTC	CASSLGSSQETQYF
TRBV6-5	NA	many	TRBJ2-5	TGTGCCAGCAGGAGAACCGGGACACTTGAAGAGACCCAGTACTTC	CASRRTGTLEETQYF
TRBV6-6	NA	many	TRBJ1-1	TGTGCCAGCAGTTACGGGAGGGAGAATGAAGCTTTCTTT	CASSYGRENEAFF
TRBV12-3/TRBV12-4	NA	many	TRBJ2-3	TGTGCCAGCAAGGCTTACACCGGAGATACGCAGTATTTT	CASKAYTGDTQYF
TRBV7-9	NA	NA	TRBJ1-2	TGTGCCAGCAGTAAGATTAACTATGGCTACACCTTC	CASSKINYGYTF
TRBV2	NA	many	TRBJ1-1	TGTGCCAGCAGCCGAGAGAGGGGTAACACTGAAGCTTTCTTT	CASSRERGNTEAFF
TRBV5-1	TRBD2	many	TRBJ2-5	TGCGCCAGCAGCTTGGAAGCGGGAGTTGTTCGGGAGACCCAGTACTTC	CASSLEAGVVRETQYF
TRBV10-3	NA	many	TRBJ1-1	TGTGCCATCAGTGATTCCGGAGACCCTGAAGCTTTCTTT	CAISDSGDPEAFF
TRBV7-2	NA	many	TRBJ2-7	TGTGCCAGCAGCCCGCTGGTTGGGCCCTACGAGCAGTACTTC	CASSPLVGPYEQYF
TRBV25-1	NA	many	TRBJ1-1	TGTGCCAGCAGATGGGGGTTGAACACTGAAGCTTTCTTT	CASRWGLNTEAFF
TRBV5-1	TRBD1	few	TRBJ2-5	TGCGCCAGCACCCCCAGGGGGCTTGAGACCCAGTACTTC	CASTPRGLETQYF
TRBV2	TRBD1	many	TRBJ2-2	TGTGCCAGCAGGGGACAGGTTTCCACCGGGGAGCTGTTTTTT	CASRGQVSTGELFF
TRBV20-1	NA	many	TRBJ1-1	TGCACCGGGGAGAACACTGAAGCTTTCTTT	CTGENTEAFF
TRBV7-9	NA	many	TRBJ2-3	TGTGCCAGCAGCTTCTCCGGGGGAGGTGCAGATACGCAGTATTTT	CASSFSGGGADTQYF
TRBV11-2	NA	many	TRBJ2-3	TGTGCCAGCAGCTTAGTAGATACGCAGTATTTT	CASSLVDTQYF
TRBV3-1	NA	many	TRBJ2-3	TGTGCCAGCAGCCACGGAACCAGTCCGAGCACAGATACGCAGTATTTT	CASSHGTSPSTDTQYF
TRBV6-5	NA	many	TRBJ2-1	TGTGCCAGCAGCAGTAACACCGCCTACAATGAGCAGTTCTTC	CASSSNTAYNEQFF
TRBV3-1	NA	many	TRBJ1-5	TGTGCCAGCAGCCAAGGATTGGCAGGGGTGAGCAATCAGCCCCAGCATTTT	CASSQGLAGVSNQPQHF
TRBV19	TRBD2	many	TRBJ2-3	TGTGCCAGTAGTCGCGCGGGGGGTCCGGGTGGTGATACGCAGTATTTT	CASSRAGGPGGDTQYF
TRBV6-5	TRBD2	many	TRBJ2-5	TGTGCCAGCCACGCGGGGGGAGAGACCCAGTACTTC	CASHAGGETQYF
TRBV4-2	TRBD1	many	TRBJ2-1	TGTGCCAGCAGCCCGGCCAGGGGGCATGAGCAGTTCTTC	CASSPARGHEQFF
TRBV28	NA	many	TRBJ1-6	TGTGCCAGCAGTCCCAATGGGATAGGGTATAATTCACCCCTCCACTTT	CASSPNGIGYNSPLHF
TRBV5-8	NA	NA	TRBJ1-1	TGTGCCAGCAGCTTGGAAGGGGCGGTTTACGCTGAAGCTTTCTTT	CASSLEGAVYAEAFF
TRBV7-9	NA	few	TRBJ1-2	TGTGCCAGCAGTTCGGGACTCTATGGCTACACCTTC	CASSSGLYGYTF
TRBV6-5	NA	many	TRBJ1-2	TGTGCCAGCAGTCCCCTCCGGGACGGCTACTATGGCTACACCTTC	CASSPLRDGYYGYTF
TRBV7-6	NA	many	TRBJ2-3	TGTGCCAGCAGCCCGGACAGAACAACAGATACGCAGTATTTT	CASSPDRTTDTQYF
TRBV12-3/TRBV12-4	NA	many	TRBJ2-1	TGTGCCAGCAGCCTGTCGTACAATGAGCAGTTCTTC	CASSLSYNEQFF
TRBV20-1	TRBD1	many	TRBJ2-1	TGCAGTGTCCCCCGAGGACACAGGGGATTTAATGAGCAGTTCTTC	CSVPRGHRGFNEQFF
TRBV27	NA	many	TRBJ2-1	TGTGCCAGCAGCCTTGGGCCCCTTGGCGATGAGCAGTTCTTC	CASSLGPLGDEQFF
TRBV5-1	TRBD2	many	TRBJ2-1	TGCGCCAGCAGCTCTAGCGGGGTGAAATGGGTCTTC	CASSSSGVKWVF
TRBV7-6	NA	many	TRBJ2-2	TGTGCCAGCAGCCTCCAGGGATCCGGGGAGCTGTTTTTT	CASSLQGSGELFF
TRBV11-1	TRBD2	many	TRBJ2-3	TGTGCCAGCAGTTCTAGGACTAGCGGGATTCCCGATACGCAGTATTTT	CASSSRTSGIPDTQYF
TRBV7-2	TRBD2	NA	TRBJ2-1	TGTGCCAGCAGCTTAGGGTTCGGGACTAGCGGGGGGGCCTCTTCTGATGAGCAGTTCTTC	CASSLGFGTSGGASSDEQFF
TRBV20-1	NA	many	TRBJ2-7	TGCAGCCGATCTGCCAACTCCTACGAGCAGTACTTC	CSRSANSYEQYF
TRBV27	NA	many	TRBJ1-4	TGTGCCAGCAGTTTATCGCCAGTTCGAGAGGGTAATGAAAAACTGTTTTTT	CASSLSPVREGNEKLFF
TRBV5-1	NA	many	TRBJ2-6	TGCGCCAGCAGCTTGGGCGAAATCTCTGGGGCCAACGTCCTGACTTTC	CASSLGEISGANVLTF
TRBV14	NA	many	TRBJ1-1	TGTGCCAGCAGCCAGAATATCGGCACTGAAGCTTTCTTT	CASSQNIGTEAFF
TRBV27	NA	many	TRBJ1-1	TGTGCCAGCAGTTTCAATCCGAACACTGAAGCTTTCTTT	CASSFNPNTEAFF
TRBV4-1	TRBD1	many	TRBJ1-5	TGCGCCAGCAGCACCCCAGGGGGCCTTCAGCCCCAGCATTTT	CASSTPGGLQPQHF
TRBV7-2	NA	many	TRBJ1-6	TGTGCCAGCAGCCCCCCCAGGGGCCGAAATTCACCCCTCCACTTT	CASSPPRGRNSPLHF